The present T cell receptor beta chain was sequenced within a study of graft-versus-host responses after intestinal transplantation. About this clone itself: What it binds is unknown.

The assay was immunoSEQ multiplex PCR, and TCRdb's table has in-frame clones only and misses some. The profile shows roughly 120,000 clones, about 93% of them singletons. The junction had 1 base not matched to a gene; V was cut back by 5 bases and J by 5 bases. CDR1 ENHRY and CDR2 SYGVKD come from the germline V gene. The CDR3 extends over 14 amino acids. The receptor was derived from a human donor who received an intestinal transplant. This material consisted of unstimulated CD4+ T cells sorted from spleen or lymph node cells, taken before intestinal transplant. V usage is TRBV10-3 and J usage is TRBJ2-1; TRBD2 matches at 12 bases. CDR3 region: CAISRTSGDNEQFF. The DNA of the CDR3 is TGTGCCATCAGTCGGACTAGCGGGGACAATGAGCAGTTCTTC.